This T cell receptor (beta chain) appears in the sequencing data of a study of tumor-infiltrating lymphocytes in primary liver carcinoma. The study co-extracted DNA and RNA from 20-30 mg of unsorted bulk tissue. General study points: All five tumor regions shared only about 7-24% of top clones.

Reverse transcription of approximately 520 ng total RNA with a constant-region primer produced TCR beta cDNA. ARM-PCR, slightly modified, supplied the TCR beta libraries through three nested multiplex PCR rounds. Each of the first two PCR rounds ran roughly 9 cycles with TRBV1-TRBV30 forward and C-beta reverse primers. TCRdb processed the multiplex PCR reads anew with MiXCR; each CDR3 protein has one entry. The sample holds under 200,000 distinct CDR3 sequences, roughly 80% seen once. As concerns this clonotype: Its antigen is currently unknown. An end of the junction differs from the germline gene, which may be a read error.

The germline V gene has CDR1 MNHEY and CDR2 SVGAGI. This CDR3 comprises 14 residues. The sequencing sample was made of tumor tissue from primary liver carcinoma. The TCR sequence derives from a middle-aged man with primary liver carcinoma and hepatitis B virus infection. The V and J genes are TRBV6-5 and TRBJ2-1; D gene unclear. CDR3 protein: CASSYQSSFNERFF. Here the CDR3 DNA reads TGTGCCAGCAGTTACCAGAGTAGTTTTAATGAGCGGTTCTTC.